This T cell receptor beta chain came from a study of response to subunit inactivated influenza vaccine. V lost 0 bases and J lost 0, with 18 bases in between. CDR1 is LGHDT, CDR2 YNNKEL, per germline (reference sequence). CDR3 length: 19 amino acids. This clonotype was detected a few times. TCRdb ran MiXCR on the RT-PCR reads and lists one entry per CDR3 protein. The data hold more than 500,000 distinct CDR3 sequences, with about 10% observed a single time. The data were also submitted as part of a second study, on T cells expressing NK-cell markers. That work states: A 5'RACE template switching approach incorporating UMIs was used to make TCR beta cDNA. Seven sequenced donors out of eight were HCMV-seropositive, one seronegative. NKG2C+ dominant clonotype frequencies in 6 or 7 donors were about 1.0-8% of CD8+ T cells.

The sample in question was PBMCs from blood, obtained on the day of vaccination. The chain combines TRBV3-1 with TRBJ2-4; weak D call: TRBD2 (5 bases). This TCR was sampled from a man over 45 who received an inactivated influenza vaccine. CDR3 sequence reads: CASSQDLTFGGLAKNIQYF. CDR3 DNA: TGTGCCAGCAGCCAAGATCTCACATTCGGCGGACTAGCCAAAAACATTCAGTACTTC. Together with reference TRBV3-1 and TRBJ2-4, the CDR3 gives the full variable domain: DTAVSQTPKYLVTQMGNDKSIKCEQNLGHDTMYWYKQDSKKFLKIMFSYNNKELIINETVPNRFSPKSPDKAHLNLHINSLELGDSAVYFCASSQDLTFGGLAKNIQYFGAGTRLSVL.